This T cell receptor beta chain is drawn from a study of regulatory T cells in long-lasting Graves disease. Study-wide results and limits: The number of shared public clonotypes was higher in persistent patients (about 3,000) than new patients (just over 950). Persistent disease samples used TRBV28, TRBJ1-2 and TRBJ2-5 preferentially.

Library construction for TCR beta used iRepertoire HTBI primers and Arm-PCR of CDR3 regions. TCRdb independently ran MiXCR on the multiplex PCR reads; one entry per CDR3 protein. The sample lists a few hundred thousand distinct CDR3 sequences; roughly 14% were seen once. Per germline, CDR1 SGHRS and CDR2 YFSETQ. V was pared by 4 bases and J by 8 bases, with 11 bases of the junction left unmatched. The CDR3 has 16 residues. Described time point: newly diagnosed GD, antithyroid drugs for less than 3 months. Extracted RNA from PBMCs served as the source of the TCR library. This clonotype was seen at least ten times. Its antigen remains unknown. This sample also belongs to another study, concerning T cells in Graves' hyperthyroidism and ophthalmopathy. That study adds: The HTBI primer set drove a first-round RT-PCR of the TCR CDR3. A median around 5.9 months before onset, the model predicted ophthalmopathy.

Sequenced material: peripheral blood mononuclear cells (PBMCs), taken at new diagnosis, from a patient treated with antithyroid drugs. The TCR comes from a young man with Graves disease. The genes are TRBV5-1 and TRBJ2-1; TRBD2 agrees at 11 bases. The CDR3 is CASSPLLAGGLDEQFF. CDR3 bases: TGCGCCAGCAGCCCCCTTCTAGCGGGAGGTCTGGATGAGCAGTTCTTC.